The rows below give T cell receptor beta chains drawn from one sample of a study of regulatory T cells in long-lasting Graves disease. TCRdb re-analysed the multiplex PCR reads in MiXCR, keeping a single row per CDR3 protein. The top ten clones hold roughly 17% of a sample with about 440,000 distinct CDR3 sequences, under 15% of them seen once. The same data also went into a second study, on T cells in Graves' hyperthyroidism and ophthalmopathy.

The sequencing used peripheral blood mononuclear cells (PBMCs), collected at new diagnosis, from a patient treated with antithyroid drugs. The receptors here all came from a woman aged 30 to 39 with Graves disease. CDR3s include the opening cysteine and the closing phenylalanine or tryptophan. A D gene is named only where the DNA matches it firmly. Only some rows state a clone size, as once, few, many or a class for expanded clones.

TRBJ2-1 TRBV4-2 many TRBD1 TGTGCCAGCAGCCAAGGGGACAGGGGCCAATACAATGAGCAGTTCTTC CASSQGDRGQYNEQFF
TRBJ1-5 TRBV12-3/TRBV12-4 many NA TGTGCCAGCAGTTTCCGACAGAATAGCAATCAGCCCCAGCATTTT CASSFRQNSNQPQHF
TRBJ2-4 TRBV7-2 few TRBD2 TGTGCCAGCAGCAGGACTAGCGGGAGGTTAGGGGACATTCAGTACTTC CASSRTSGRLGDIQYF
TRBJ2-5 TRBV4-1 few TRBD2 TGCGCCAGCAGCCCCCTAGCGGGAGGGATGGAGACCCAGTACTTC CASSPLAGGMETQYF
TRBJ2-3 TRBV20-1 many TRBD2 TGCAGTGCGGACCGTGGTAGCGGGACGGCGGATACGCAGTATTTT CSADRGSGTADTQYF
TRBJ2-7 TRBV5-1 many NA TGCGCCAGCAGCCGGGATAACGGTGGGGCCGTCAGCTACGAGCAGTACTTC CASSRDNGGAVSYEQYF
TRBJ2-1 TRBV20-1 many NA TGCAGTGCTAGAGATCCCAGACGTGATAATGAGCAGTTCTTC CSARDPRRDNEQFF
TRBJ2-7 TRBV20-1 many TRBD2 TGCAGTGCTAGAGGGATCTGGGCGGGAGATCCCTACGAGCAGTACTTC CSARGIWAGDPYEQYF
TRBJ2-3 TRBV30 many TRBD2 TGTGCCTGGAATCCTAGGACTAGCGGGAGTAGCGCAGATACGCAGTATTTT CAWNPRTSGSSADTQYF
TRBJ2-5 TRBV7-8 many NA TGTGCCAGCAGCTTAGTTGTCGGGACGAAAGAGACCCAGTACTTC CASSLVVGTKETQYF
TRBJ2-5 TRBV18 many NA TGTGCCAGCTCATCCCCGATGACAGAGACCCAGTACTTC CASSSPMTETQYF
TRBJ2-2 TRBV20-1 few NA TGCAGTGCTAGAGACCACCAGGGGTCCACCGGGGAGCTGTTTTTT CSARDHQGSTGELFF
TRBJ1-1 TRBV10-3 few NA TGTGCCATCAGTGATCGTGGGGAGAACACTGAAGCTTTCTTT CAISDRGENTEAFF
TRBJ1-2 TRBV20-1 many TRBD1 TGCAGTGCTAGAGGGGACAGGGGGAACTATGGCTACACCTTC CSARGDRGNYGYTF
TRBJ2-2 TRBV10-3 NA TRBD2 TGTGCCATCAGTGCGGTCAGTAGCGGGGCCACCGGGGAGCTGTTTTTT CAISAVSSGATGELFF
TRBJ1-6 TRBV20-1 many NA TGCAGTGCTAGAGAAACAGGGAGCTCCTATAATTCACCCCTCCACTTT CSARETGSSYNSPLHF
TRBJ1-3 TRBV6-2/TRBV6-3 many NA TGTGCCAGCAGTTACGTCGGGGACTCTGGAAACACCATATATTTT CASSYVGDSGNTIYF
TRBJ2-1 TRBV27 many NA TGTGCCAGCTCCCCTTGGCTAAACAATGAGCAGTTCTTC CASSPWLNNEQFF
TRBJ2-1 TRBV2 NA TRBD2 TGTGCCAGCAGGAAGGGACTAGTCCACAATGAGCAGTTCTTC CASRKGLVHNEQFF
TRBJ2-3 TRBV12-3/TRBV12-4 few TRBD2 TGTGCCAGCAGTGAGGGACTAGTCATGGATACGCAGTATTTT CASSEGLVMDTQYF
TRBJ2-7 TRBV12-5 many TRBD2 TGTGCTAGTGGTTTACTCGCGGGAGCCCTCTCCTACGAGCAGTACTTC CASGLLAGALSYEQYF
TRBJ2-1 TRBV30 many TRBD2 TGTGCCTGGAGTGACTTCGGGACTAGCGGGAGTGATGAGCAGTTCTTC CAWSDFGTSGSDEQFF
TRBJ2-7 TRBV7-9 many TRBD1 TGTGCCAGCAGCTACCGGACAGGACAACCTAGTGTTAGCTCCTACGAGCAGTACTTC CASSYRTGQPSVSSYEQYF
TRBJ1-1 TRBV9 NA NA TGTGCCAGCAGCGTAGCTGCCCGGGGCACTGAAGCTTTCTTT CASSVAARGTEAFF
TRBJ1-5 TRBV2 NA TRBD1 TGTGCCAGCAGGGAAGACAGGGATCAGCCCCAGCATTTT CASREDRDQPQHF
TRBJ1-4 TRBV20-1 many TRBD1 TGCAGTGCCCCGCCATCCGGGACAGGGAATGAAAAACTGTTTTTT CSAPPSGTGNEKLFF
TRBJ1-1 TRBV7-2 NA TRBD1 TGTGCCAGCAGCTTAGCCCAGGGGGCGCGAGCTTTCTTT CASSLAQGARAFF
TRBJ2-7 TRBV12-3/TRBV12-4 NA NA TGTGCCAGCAGACTGACACCTTCCTACGAGCAGTACTTC CASRLTPSYEQYF
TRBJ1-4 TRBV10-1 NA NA TGCGCCTCAACTAATGAAAAACTGTTTTTT CASTNEKLFF
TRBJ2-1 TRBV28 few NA TGTGCCAGCAGTCCCCGACAGAACTACAATGAGCAGTTCTTC CASSPRQNYNEQFF
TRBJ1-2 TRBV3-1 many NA TGTGCCAGCAGCCAAGACTCGTGGGATGAGAATGGCTACACCTTC CASSQDSWDENGYTF
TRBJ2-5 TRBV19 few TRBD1 TGTGCCAGTAGTGACCGGGACAGGGGTTCGGAGACCCAGTACTTC CASSDRDRGSETQYF
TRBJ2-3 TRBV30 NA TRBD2 TGTGCCTGGGGCGACGGACTAGCTAGCACAGATACGCAGTATTTT CAWGDGLASTDTQYF
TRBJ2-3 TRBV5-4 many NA TGTGCCAGCAGCTTGCCCGGGGCTGAAGGTACGCAGTATTTT CASSLPGAEGTQYF
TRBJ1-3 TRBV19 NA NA TGTGCCTGCATTGCGGGGGGCAAGGGAAACACCATATATTTT CACIAGGKGNTIYF
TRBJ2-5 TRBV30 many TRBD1 TGTGCCTGGACCCCCCGGGACAGCTTCCAAGAGACCCAGTACTTC CAWTPRDSFQETQYF
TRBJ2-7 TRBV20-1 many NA TGCAGTGCTAGCTCACTGGGCCAGGAGGAGCAGTACTTC CSASSLGQEEQYF
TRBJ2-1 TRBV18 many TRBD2 TGTGCCAGCTCAACCGGGACTAGTAATTACAATGAGCAGTTCTTC CASSTGTSNYNEQFF
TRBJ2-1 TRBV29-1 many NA TGCAGCTCCCAGGGTTTCAATGAGCAGTTCTTC CSSQGFNEQFF
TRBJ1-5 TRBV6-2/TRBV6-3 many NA TGTGCCAGCAGTTACTCCGGGCAGGGACCTCAGCCCCAGCATTTT CASSYSGQGPQPQHF
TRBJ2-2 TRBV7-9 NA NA TGTGCCAGCAGCCTAAGACCCTCCGGGGAGCTGTTTTTT CASSLRPSGELFF
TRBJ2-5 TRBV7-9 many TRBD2 TGTGCCAGCAGCCAATACCCGGGACTAGTAGTAGCAGAGACCCAGTACTTC CASSQYPGLVVAETQYF
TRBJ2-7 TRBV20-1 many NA TGCAGTGCTAGAGATCAGGGCTACGAGCAGTACTTC CSARDQGYEQYF
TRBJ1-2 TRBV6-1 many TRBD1 TGTGCCAGCTCAACAGGGGTGGCCTATGGCTACACCTTC CASSTGVAYGYTF
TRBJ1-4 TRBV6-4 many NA TGTGCCAGCAGTGACTCGACCCACTACCGACCGAGCTGTAATGAAAAACTGTTTTTT CASSDSTHYRPSCNEKLFF
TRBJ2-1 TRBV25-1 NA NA TGTGCCAGCAGTGTGTACTCCTCCTACAATGAGCAGTTCTTC CASSVYSSYNEQFF
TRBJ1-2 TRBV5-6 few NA TGTGCCAGCAGCTCCCGGGACGGAGACTTCTATGGCTACACCTTC CASSSRDGDFYGYTF
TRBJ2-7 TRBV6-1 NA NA TGTGCCAGCAGTGATTATTCGGGGCTTGGTGAGCAGTACTTC CASSDYSGLGEQYF
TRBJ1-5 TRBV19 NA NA TGTGCCAGTAGTATTCAAGCTAGCAATCAGCCCCAGCATTTT CASSIQASNQPQHF
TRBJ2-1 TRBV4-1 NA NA TGCGCCAGCAGTATCTCGGGGGACCGGACCTACAATGAGCAGTTCTTC CASSISGDRTYNEQFF
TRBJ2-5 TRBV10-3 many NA TGTGCCATCAGTGAGGGAGGGCCTTCGGAGACCCAGTACTTC CAISEGGPSETQYF
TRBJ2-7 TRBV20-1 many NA TGCAGTGCTAGAGATCGAGAGACCATCGTTTCCTACGAGCAGTACTTC CSARDRETIVSYEQYF
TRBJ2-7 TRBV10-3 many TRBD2 TGTGCCATCAGTGTTGAGACTAGCGGGAGGAGAGAGCAGTACTTC CAISVETSGRREQYF
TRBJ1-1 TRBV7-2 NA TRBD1 TGTGCCAGCAGCCTGCTGACAGGGGGAGAAGCTTTCTTT CASSLLTGGEAFF
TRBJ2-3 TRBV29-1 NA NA TGCAGCGTTGGTGCCCGGCTCCGCACAGGTACGCAGTATTTT CSVGARLRTGTQYF
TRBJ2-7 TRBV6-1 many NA TGTGCCAGCAGTGACCCCTCCTACGAGCAGTACTTC CASSDPSYEQYF
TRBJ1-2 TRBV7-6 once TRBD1 TGTGCCAGCAGCGGAACGGGACAGGGGGCGGACTATGGCTACACCTTC CASSGTGQGADYGYTF